The T cell receptor beta chain under discussion was sequenced for a study of human T cells and chemical hapten exposure. Study results and limitations: Among TCRs, those above 1 in 1000 frequency were unaffected by DPC sensitization. It was expanded TCRs that formed significantly more large CDR3 similarity clusters than controls did.

This clonotype showed up many times. Its antigen remains unknown. Time point of the sample: patch test 1, 2 weeks after DPC sensitization. As for treatment: therapeutic diphenylcyclopropenone sensitization with weekly scalp DPC. Staff drew blood before applying each patch test. With 2 bases removed from V and 2 bases from J, the gap between germline ends came to 13 bases. There are 16 residues in the CDR3. Germline CDR1 LNHNV, CDR2 YYDKDF (reference sequence). During construction of the library, unique molecular identifiers were attached to individual cDNA molecules for quantitative, reproducible TCR counting. Each CDR3 protein is one row after TCRdb ran MiXCR on the RACE reads. In the table there are roughly 380,000 distinct CDR3 sequences, around 5% of which are singletons.

This material consisted of whole blood, taken in connection with sensitization to the hapten diphenylcyclopropenone (DPC). This receptor was taken from a woman in her 50s with alopecia areata. Some clones in this sample may be carry-over from other donors' samples. The chain joins TRBV15 to TRBJ1-5; a possible D gene is TRBD1 (6 bases). CDR3 bases: TGTGCCACCAGCAGACCCCCCAGGGGAGGCAATCAGCCCCAGCATTTT. Translation gives CATSRPPRGGNQPQHF.